This TCR beta chain is drawn from a study of blood T cell repertoires in COVID-19. The length of the CDR3 is 14 residues. Germline V lookup: CDR1 SEHNR, CDR2 FQNEAQ (reference sequence). V was clipped by 1 base and J by 4 bases, with 11 bases between them. Membership in each cohort depended on participant-reported clinical history. Sequenced by immunoSEQ multiplex PCR; TCRdb stores in-frame clones only, minus some. The profile shows around 260,000 clones, around nine tenths of them singletons. Sequences were obtained from PBMCs or T cells enriched from blood (not recorded which). The chain carries TRBV7-9 and TRBJ2-7, with D possibly being TRBD1 (5 bases). The sequence derives from a woman younger than 45 who had recovered from COVID-19. In DNA form, the CDR3 reads TGTGCCAGCAGCTTAGTTGACAGATTTTACGAGCAGTACTTC. Residues: CASSLVDRFYEQYF.